These T cell receptor beta chains were read from a single sample in a study of shared clonotypes between healthy human individuals. Sequencing was performed with immunoSEQ multiplex PCR; in TCRdb, only in-frame clones are kept and a portion is missing. The sample has some 470,000 clones, about three quarters seen once. Sequenced input: PBMCs. The receptors stem from a woman between 35 and 50 years old in good health. Some clones in this sample may be carry-over from other donors' samples. Each CDR3 is given with its conserved first and last residue. Each record gives: V gene, CDR3 length, J gene, D gene, CDR3 protein. A D gene is named only where the DNA matches it firmly.

TRBV5-1	16	TRBJ2-1	.	CASSPAPGQGGNEQFF
TRBV7-9	16	TRBJ2-2	TRBD2	CASRFGGGANTGELFF
TRBV28	15	TRBJ2-1	.	CASSLIGLSYNEQFF
TRBV19	14	TRBJ1-5	.	CASSNRVESQPQHF
TRBV6-5	15	TRBJ2-5	TRBD2	CASSYVGRVGETQYF
TRBV19	16	TRBJ2-1	.	CASSMTYTRRNNEQFF
TRBV5-1	15	TRBJ2-1	TRBD2	CASSSSGSRYNEQFF
TRBV29-1	12	TRBJ1-2	.	CSVDHQNYGYTF
TRBV20-1	11	TRBJ1-1	.	CSAQGNTEAFF
TRBV5-4	19	TRBJ2-3	TRBD2	CASSLPPSRAGGGADTQYF
TRBV5-1	13	TRBJ2-3	TRBD1	CASRFGDGQGEYF
TRBV7-3	16	TRBJ2-1	TRBD2	CASSLTSGIGWDEQFF
TRBV7-6	14	TRBJ2-5	TRBD2	CASSRSGRGETQYF
TRBV7-9	19	TRBJ2-7	.	CASSLAVRTGGRGAYEQYF
TRBV29-1	12	TRBJ2-1	.	CSVEDWGNEQFF
TRBV28	12	TRBJ1-2	.	CASSARNYGYTF
TRBV18	18	TRBJ2-2	TRBD1	CASSPPRGQGAATGELFF
TRBV28	16	TRBJ2-1	TRBD1	CASSPLDGQAYNEQFF
TRBV28	14	TRBJ1-1	.	CASRIQGPNTEAFF
TRBV20-1	11	TRBJ2-7	.	CSASILPEQYF
TRBV5-1	14	TRBJ1-2	TRBD1	CASSPGQGAHGYTF
TRBV6-6	14	TRBJ1-4	.	CASSRDGSNEKLFF
TRBV28	15	TRBJ1-2	TRBD1	CASSTGQGALFGYTF
TRBV5-1	20	TRBJ2-2	TRBD1	CASSLDTAGGVTYNTGELFF
TRBV28	14	TRBJ2-3	TRBD1	CASMAGGHTDTQYF
TRBV14	14	TRBJ2-5	.	CASSQDSGQETQYF
TRBV7-9	15	TRBJ2-1	TRBD2	CASSRWTSGFNEQFF
TRBV9	15	TRBJ2-1	TRBD2	CASSVRSGRANEQFF
TRBV11-2	15	TRBJ1-2	.	CASSLGLNSNYGYTF
TRBV5-6	16	TRBJ2-7	TRBD2	CASSILAEQSYYEQYF
TRBV6-5	15	TRBJ1-2	.	CASSFLGSSNYGYTF
TRBV7-8	15	TRBJ1-2	.	CASSLAKQSNYGYTF
TRBV11-2	18	TRBJ2-1	TRBD2	CASSSVRTSGSSYNEQFF
TRBV5-1	15	TRBJ2-5	.	CASSKGNTRQETQYF
TRBV2	14	TRBJ2-3	.	CASRGGQHTDTQYF
TRBV27	16	TRBJ1-2	TRBD1	CASSSTPGQGTYGYTF
TRBV28	15	TRBJ1-5	.	CASSFSDGFNQPQHF
TRBV21-1	19	TRBJ2-1	.	CASSKPRRFGLGVGVEQFF
TRBV6-8	14	TRBJ1-4	.	CASSYCQGDEKLFF
TRBV6-1	15	TRBJ1-5	TRBD1	CASNPGQGHYQPQHF
TRBV14	15	TRBJ2-7	TRBD1	CASSDPGTGVYEQYF
TRBV11-2	11	TRBJ1-3	.	CASSSVDTIYF
TRBV7-2	15	TRBJ2-7	.	CASSSGAYYSYEQYF
TRBV7-2	14	TRBJ2-7	.	CASSFRESSYEQYF
TRBV7-8	13	TRBJ2-7	.	CASSNGIPGEQYF
TRBV7-3	15	TRBJ2-1	TRBD2	CASSLPGTSGREQFF